Listed below are T cell receptor beta chains from one sample, sequenced in a study of technical replicates of blood from several donors. Only in-frame clones appear in the TCRdb table, and some are missing; sequencing was by immunoSEQ multiplex PCR. The repertoire holds tens of thousands of clones, with nearly 97% as singletons. The specimen was T cells isolated from PBMCs. The receptors were sampled from a human donor in good health. Both conserved end residues are part of each CDR3. The order of the fields is clone size, J gene, D gene, V gene, CDR3 DNA, CDR3 protein. D genes are given only for firm matches. Part of the rows lack a size; the others show once, few, many or a class for expanded clones.

abundance: .; j_gene: TRBJ2-7; d_gene: TRBD2; v_gene: TRBV19; CDR3nt: TGTGCCAGTAGTCTACTAGCGGGGGGACCCTACGAGCAGTACTTC; CDR3aa: CASSLLAGGPYEQYF
abundance: few; j_gene: TRBJ1-4; d_gene: .; v_gene: TRBV5-1; CDR3nt: TGCGCCAGCAGTTTTTACGGACAGCTTAATGAAAAACTGTTTTTT; CDR3aa: CASSFYGQLNEKLFF
abundance: .; j_gene: TRBJ1-4; d_gene: .; v_gene: TRBV5-1; CDR3nt: TGCGCCAGCAGCTTCCAGATGGGGGGGTCTGCAACTAATGAAAAACTGTTTTTT; CDR3aa: CASSFQMGGSATNEKLFF
abundance: .; j_gene: TRBJ2-7; d_gene: TRBD2; v_gene: TRBV29-1; CDR3nt: TGCAGCGTTGGGGCTAGCGGGAAACACGAGCAGTACTTC; CDR3aa: CSVGASGKHEQYF
abundance: once; j_gene: TRBJ1-1; d_gene: .; v_gene: TRBV11-2; CDR3nt: TGTGCCAGCAGCGCAGGACGGAGGGACCTGAACACTGAAGCTTTCTTT; CDR3aa: CASSAGRRDLNTEAFF
abundance: .; j_gene: TRBJ1-1; d_gene: .; v_gene: TRBV15; CDR3nt: TGTGCCACCAGCAGAGATAGGGACATTATGAACACTGAAGCTTTCTTT; CDR3aa: CATSRDRDIMNTEAFF
abundance: once; j_gene: TRBJ1-3; d_gene: .; v_gene: TRBV5-1; CDR3nt: TGCGCCAGCAGCTTGGAGGGGATCTCTGGAAACACCATATATTTT; CDR3aa: CASSLEGISGNTIYF
abundance: .; j_gene: TRBJ2-7; d_gene: .; v_gene: TRBV18; CDR3nt: TGTGCCAGCTCACCAGACAGAATGGAGCAGTACTTC; CDR3aa: CASSPDRMEQYF
abundance: .; j_gene: TRBJ1-2; d_gene: TRBD1; v_gene: TRBV13; CDR3nt: TGTGCCAGCAGCTTAGGATGGACAGGGGGTCAGGGCTACACCTTC; CDR3aa: CASSLGWTGGQGYTF
abundance: .; j_gene: TRBJ1-1; d_gene: .; v_gene: TRBV9; CDR3nt: TGTGCCAGCAGCGTAGCCCTGACAGCGTTAAACACTGAAGCTTTCTTT; CDR3aa: CASSVALTALNTEAFF
abundance: .; j_gene: TRBJ1-6; d_gene: .; v_gene: TRBV11-1; CDR3nt: TGTGCCAGCAGCTCGGAGGGTAATTCACCCCTCCACTTT; CDR3aa: CASSSEGNSPLHF